This T cell receptor (beta chain) was observed in a study of glioma-infiltrating T cells. The iRepertoire nested amplicon-rescue multiplex PCR amplified TCR alpha and beta CDR3s from RNA. TCRdb ran MiXCR on the multiplex PCR reads and lists one entry per CDR3 protein. Of over 15,000 distinct CDR3 sequences listed, more than 45% are singletons. V was trimmed by 6 bases and J by 5 bases, leaving 11 bases between them. Germline CDR1 is MNHEY and CDR2 is SVGAGI. The CDR3 contains 13 residues. Sequenced: glioma tissue, nonneoplastic brain tissue, or PBMCs (not recorded which). V is TRBV6-5 and J is TRBJ2-1; D call uncertain. This TCR derives from a human donor with low-grade glioma or glioblastoma, undergoing nonglioma brain surgery, or in good health (not recorded which). Here the CDR3 DNA reads TGTGCCAGCAGATCCGGGTCGAACAATGAGCAGTTCTTC. Amino acids: CASRSGSNNEQFF.